This is a list of T cell receptor beta chains from one sample in a study of cytomegalovirus exposure and HLA in healthy donors. TCRdb's copy holds only in-frame clones and misses some; the assay was immunoSEQ multiplex PCR. The data contain approximately 76,000 clones, approximately 94% of them singletons. The specimen sequenced was PBMCs. These receptors originate from a woman under 30 in good health and CMV-seropositive. The conserved cysteine and the conserved F or W are not part of the CDR3 here. D genes are given only for firm matches.

J: TRBJ1-1; V: TRBV28; D: -; CDR3: ASSFNGRGNTEAF
J: TRBJ1-2; V: TRBV10-3; D: TRBD1; CDR3: AISEGQGAGYT
J: TRBJ1-6; V: TRBV27; D: TRBD1; CDR3: ASGGQGPNSPLH
J: TRBJ2-3; V: TRBV7-2; D: -; CDR3: ASSLVAGPVTDTQY
J: TRBJ2-5; V: TRBV7-8; D: TRBD2; CDR3: ASSLTSGRAWETQY
J: TRBJ2-7; V: TRBV14; D: -; CDR3: ASSQESRGEQY
J: TRBJ2-5; V: TRBV7-9; D: TRBD2; CDR3: ASSLSSGGAAQETQY
J: TRBJ2-1; V: TRBV29-1; D: TRBD2; CDR3: SVASGRLNNEQF
J: TRBJ1-2; V: TRBV15; D: TRBD1; CDR3: ATSNPGTGDGYT
J: TRBJ1-6; V: TRBV7-2; D: -; CDR3: ASTLAGNSSPLH
J: TRBJ1-3; V: TRBV28; D: TRBD1; CDR3: ASSLTGDSGNTIY
J: TRBJ2-5; V: TRBV19; D: -; CDR3: ASSPLTGDSETQY
J: TRBJ2-1; V: TRBV28; D: TRBD1; CDR3: ASTEGQGAWDEQF
J: TRBJ2-3; V: TRBV15; D: -; CDR3: ATSRDPPGGSTDTQY
J: TRBJ2-1; V: TRBV7-2; D: -; CDR3: ASSLILAPGNEQF
J: TRBJ2-2; V: TRBV16; D: -; CDR3: ASSLSRGNTGELF
J: TRBJ1-5; V: TRBV4-1; D: -; CDR3: ASSQMTANQPQH
J: TRBJ1-3; V: TRBV7-9; D: -; CDR3: ASSRRGGLSSGNTIY
J: TRBJ1-5; V: TRBV7-3; D: -; CDR3: ASSTQTDQPQH
J: TRBJ2-7; V: TRBV7-3; D: -; CDR3: ASSPNGQAPYEQY
J: TRBJ2-2; V: TRBV5-6; D: -; CDR3: ASSSLLWGRIQNTGELF
J: TRBJ2-3; V: TRBV15; D: TRBD1; CDR3: ATSSRTGGTDTQY
J: TRBJ2-5; V: TRBV30; D: -; CDR3: AWSRSSVETQY
J: TRBJ1-1; V: TRBV6-6; D: -; CDR3: ASSITGNTEAF
J: TRBJ2-7; V: TRBV5-1; D: -; CDR3: ASSFGGASSYEQY
J: TRBJ2-2; V: TRBV7-2; D: -; CDR3: ASSLMGPGELF
J: TRBJ2-7; V: TRBV5-6; D: -; CDR3: ASSLGPWYRNYEQY
J: TRBJ2-1; V: TRBV6-5; D: TRBD2; CDR3: ASSYAPSGSYNEQF
J: TRBJ2-3; V: TRBV5-6; D: TRBD2; CDR3: ASSKRTSGAHTDTQY
J: TRBJ1-1; V: TRBV5-1; D: -; CDR3: ASSLLAPMNTEAF
J: TRBJ2-1; V: TRBV30; D: TRBD1; CDR3: AWRGQGYNEQF
J: TRBJ2-1; V: TRBV14; D: -; CDR3: ASSQERLGDEQF
J: TRBJ1-5; V: TRBV25-1; D: TRBD1; CDR3: ATKDRVGSNQPQH
J: TRBJ2-5; V: TRBV9; D: -; CDR3: ASSVTPGKQETQY
J: TRBJ2-1; V: TRBV28; D: TRBD1; CDR3: ASRLPGGNEQF
J: TRBJ2-7; V: TRBV15; D: TRBD1; CDR3: ATSRPYPGQGAPSYEQY
J: TRBJ2-1; V: TRBV5-1; D: -; CDR3: ASSFPEGRGAEEQF
J: TRBJ1-5; V: TRBV6-1; D: -; CDR3: ASREVSNQPQH
J: TRBJ2-4; V: TRBV7-3; D: -; CDR3: ASSLTEGNIQY
J: TRBJ1-4; V: TRBV4-1; D: -; CDR3: ASSSMTVGIEKLF
J: TRBJ1-2; V: TRBV2; D: TRBD1; CDR3: ASSWTGGLAGYT
J: TRBJ2-7; V: TRBV7-8; D: TRBD1; CDR3: ASSLTGTGTSYEQY
J: TRBJ1-2; V: TRBV13; D: -; CDR3: ASSFRGYDYGYT
J: TRBJ2-1; V: TRBV7-9; D: -; CDR3: ASSFPPVTQNEQF
J: TRBJ1-1; V: TRBV10-3; D: -; CDR3: AISVGAWTEAF
J: TRBJ1-5; V: TRBV5-6; D: TRBD1; CDR3: ASSYSGQGIQPQH
J: TRBJ2-3; V: TRBV15; D: -; CDR3: ATSPVFAAHTDTQY
J: TRBJ2-7; V: TRBV11-1; D: -; CDR3: ASSLAPGVDEQY
J: TRBJ2-3; V: TRBV7-2; D: TRBD2; CDR3: ASSTQGLAGGTDTQY
J: TRBJ2-2; V: TRBV19; D: -; CDR3: ASSQGLGTGELF